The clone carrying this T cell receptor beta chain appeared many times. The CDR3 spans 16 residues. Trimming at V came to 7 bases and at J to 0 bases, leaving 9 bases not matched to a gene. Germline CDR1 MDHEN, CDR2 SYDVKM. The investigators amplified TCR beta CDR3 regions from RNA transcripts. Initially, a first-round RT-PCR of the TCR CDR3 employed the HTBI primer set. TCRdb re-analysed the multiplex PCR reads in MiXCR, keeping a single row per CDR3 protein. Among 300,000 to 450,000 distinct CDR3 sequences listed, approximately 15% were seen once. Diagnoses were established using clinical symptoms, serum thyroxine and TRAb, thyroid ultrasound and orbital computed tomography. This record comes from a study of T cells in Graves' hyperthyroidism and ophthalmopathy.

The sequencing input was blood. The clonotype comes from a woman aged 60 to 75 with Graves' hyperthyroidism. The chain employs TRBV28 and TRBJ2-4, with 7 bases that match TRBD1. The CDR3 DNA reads TGTGCCAGCACTTTCGGGACAGTGGTAGCCAAAAACATTCAGTACTTC. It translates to CASTFGTVVAKNIQYF.